The 8 T cell receptor beta chains listed next were all sequenced from one sample in a study of T cell responses to AZD1222 COVID-19 vaccine. The protocol was immunoSEQ multiplex PCR, while the TCRdb copy is restricted to in-frame clones and leaves out a portion. The top ten clones hold roughly 0.5% of a sample with more than 150,000 clones, 70% to 90% of them seen once. The input for sequencing was peripheral blood, taken on day 0 of AZD1222 vaccination. These receptors were collected from an adult in good health.

This clone has only a few counts. The V gene is TRBV5-8, the J gene TRBJ2-7; TRBD2 might be the D (5 bases). CDR3 size: 12 residues. Between the trimmed V and J ends, which lost 2 bases and 7 bases, there was a span of 10 bases. Germline values: CDR1 SGHTS, CDR2 YDEGEE. Here the CDR3 reads CASSFLTREQYF. The CDR3 nucleotides read TGTGCCAGCAGCTTCCTAACTAGGGAGCAGTACTTC.

The chain couples TRBV5-4 to TRBJ1-1, with 9 bases matching TRBD1. The V segment lost 6 bases and the J segment 1 base; nucleotides outside the gene matches: 4. The germline CDR1 and CDR2 sequences are SGHNT and YYREEE (reference sequence). The CDR3 consists of 14 residues. The CDR3 reads CASTRDRANTEAFF. The CDR3 region has the DNA TGTGCCAGCACCAGGGACAGGGCGAACACTGAAGCTTTCTTT.

CDR3 sequence (DNA): TGTGCCAGCAGTTACTCGATCGGAGTTGCGGGAGGCCCCCAGTACTTC. Translated, it gives CASSYSIGVAGGPQYF. The chain carries TRBV6-5 and TRBJ2-5; 8 bases are a match to TRBD2. The germline gives CDR1 MNHEY, CDR2 SVGAGI. This CDR3 region has 16 residues. Unmatched junction bases numbered 12, after V lost 0 bases and J lost 9 bases.

This CDR3 is CASSLAGHNQPQHF. CDR3 DNA sequence: TGCGCCAGCAGCTTGGCGGGACACAATCAGCCCCAGCATTTT. V and J are TRBV5-1 and TRBJ1-5; maybe TRBD1 (6 bases). V was pared by 0 bases and J by 3 bases, with 7 bases between. CDR3 length equals 14 residues. Germline V CDR1 and CDR2: SGHRS, YFSETQ.

The chain couples TRBV2 to TRBJ2-6, with 7 positions matching TRBD1. CDR3 length equals 17 residues. V dropped 5 bases and J dropped 0; count of bases not matched to a gene: 7. Germline CDR1 SNHLY, CDR2 FYNNEI. The CDR3 bases are TGTGCCAGCAGTCGAGACAGGGTAGGCTCTGGGGCCAACGTCCTGACTTTC. Translation: CASSRDRVGSGANVLTF.

This clone has more than one count but fewer than ten. The chain is built from TRBV11-2 and TRBJ1-1, with TRBD1 as a possible D gene (6 bases). The CDR3 extends over 19 amino acids. Deletions cut 2 bases from V and 3 bases from J, with 25 bases between. Germline V gene data show CDR1 as SGHAT and CDR2 as FQNNGV. The CDR3: CASSLSKNRGLRIDTEAFF. The CDR3 DNA sequence: TGTGCCAGCAGCTTAAGTAAGAATCGGGGGCTGAGAATAGACACTGAAGCTTTCTTT.

The chain employs TRBV20-1 and TRBJ2-7; D gene unclear. The CDR3 is made up of 11 amino acids. Germline V gene lookup returns CDR1 DFQATT and CDR2 SNEGSKA (reference sequence). V was clipped by 6 bases and J by 3 bases, with 9 bases between them. The CDR3 nucleotides are TGCAGTGCGAGCCTAGGCTACGAGCAGTACTTC. Translated: CSASLGYEQYF.

The V and J genes are TRBV5-1 and TRBJ2-2; D is unresolved. The CDR3 spans 14 residues. V lost 0 bases and J lost 1, with 4 bases in between. Germline CDR1 is SGHRS and CDR2 is YFSETQ. The CDR3 region has the DNA TGCGCCAGCAGCTTGGCGGGGAACACCGGGGAGCTGTTTTTT. This gives the protein CASSLAGNTGELFF.